This TCR beta chain was sequenced for a study of molecular identifiers for immune sequencing clone quantification. Study conclusions and caveats: Clones above 20 RNA copies contained over 97% of effector molecules but under 1% of naive ones.

Of note for this clonotype: Its antigen remains unidentified. One end of the junction is discordant with germline, which a read error may explain.

CDR1 GTSNPN and CDR2 SVGIG come from the germline V gene (reference sequence). CDR3 size: 13 residues. Sorting captured naive CD8 T cells as CD8+CD4-CCR7+CD45RA+. TCRdb called the PCR reads again in MiXCR, with one record for every CDR3 protein. Counted here are roughly 90,000 distinct CDR3 sequences, roughly 25% occurring once; the ten biggest clones make up approximately 0.78%. The TCR sequence derives from a human donor in good health. Some libraries in this study had Jurkat cell RNA spiked in. The sample consisted of naive CD8+ T cells from blood, with Jurkat cell RNA spiked in. Subset denoted: FACS-sorted CD8+CD4-CCR7+CD45RA+ naive T cells. The V and J genes are TRBV30 and TRBJ2-7; 7 bases are shared with TRBD1. The CDR3 reads CVCHRDSAYGQYF. CDR3 in DNA: TGTGTCTGCCATCGGGACAGTGCCTACGGGCAGTACTTC.